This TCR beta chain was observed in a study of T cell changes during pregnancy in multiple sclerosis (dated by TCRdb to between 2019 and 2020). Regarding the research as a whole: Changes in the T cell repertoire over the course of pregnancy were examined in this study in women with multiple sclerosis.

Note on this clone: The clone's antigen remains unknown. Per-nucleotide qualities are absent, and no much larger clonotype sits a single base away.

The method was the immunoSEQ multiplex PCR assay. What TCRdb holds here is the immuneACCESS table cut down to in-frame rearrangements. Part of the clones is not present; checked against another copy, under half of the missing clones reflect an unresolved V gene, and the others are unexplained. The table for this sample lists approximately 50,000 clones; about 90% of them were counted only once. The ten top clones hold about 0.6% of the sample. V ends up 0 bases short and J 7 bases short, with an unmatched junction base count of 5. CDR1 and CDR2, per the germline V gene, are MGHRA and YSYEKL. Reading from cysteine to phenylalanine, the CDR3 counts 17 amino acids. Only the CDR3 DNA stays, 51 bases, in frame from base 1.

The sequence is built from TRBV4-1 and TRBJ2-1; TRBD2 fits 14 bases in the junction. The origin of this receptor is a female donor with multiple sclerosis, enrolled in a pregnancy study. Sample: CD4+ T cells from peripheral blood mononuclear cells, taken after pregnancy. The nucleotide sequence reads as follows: TGCGCCAGCAGCCAAGAGCCGACTAGCGGGGGGGGAAATGAGCAGTTCTTC. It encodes CASSQEPTSGGGNEQFF.